This passage covers 26 T cell receptor beta chains from one sample sequenced in a study of blood T cell repertoires in COVID-19. Profiling relied on immunoSEQ multiplex PCR, and the TCRdb table lists in-frame clones only, not all of them. This table has 270,000 or so clones, 65% to 85% appearing once. Input material: peripheral blood. All receptors derive from a human donor with COVID-19, enrolled during active disease. The donor label of this sample is uncertain.

This clone was found a few times. The chain uses TRBV2 and TRBJ1-4; D is perhaps TRBD1 (6 bases). Looked up from germline, CDR1 is SNHLY and CDR2 is FYNNEI. There are 14 residues in the CDR3. V was trimmed by 5 bases and J by 5 bases, leaving 12 bases between them. CDR3 DNA: TGTGCCAGCAGTCGGGACAAGAGAAATGAAAAACTGTTTTTT. Translating gives CASSRDKRNEKLFF.

The chain links TRBV20-1 to TRBJ2-2, with TRBD1 identical over 9 bases. The CDR3 runs 16 residues. CDR1 and CDR2 from the germline V gene are DFQATT and SNEGSKA (reference sequence). J lost 4 bases, V lost 3 bases, and 9 bases had no gene match. DNA for the CDR3: TGCAGTGCTAGTCCCCTCCGGGACAGGGCCACCGGGGAGCTGTTTTTT. This encodes CSASPLRDRATGELFF.

The V call is TRBV5-5, the J call TRBJ1-1; 10 bases align to TRBD1. After removal of 2 bases from V and 6 bases from J, the junction contained 4 bases not matched to a gene. CDR3 length: 14 residues. Germline loops: CDR1 SGHKS, CDR2 YYEKEE (reference sequence). The CDR3 coding sequence is TGTGCCAGCAGCTTCGGGACAGGGGTCTCTGAAGCTTTCTTT. Its translation is CASSFGTGVSEAFF.

The chain combines TRBV19 with TRBJ2-6; 8 bases agree with TRBD1. This CDR3 is 14 amino acids long. Germline V gene sequence: CDR1 LNHDA, CDR2 SQIVND (reference sequence). V gave up 5 bases and J gave up 6 bases; unmatched junction bases: 3. The CDR3 DNA follows: TGTGCCAGTAGTTCCCAGGGGGCGGCCAACGTCCTGACTTTC. Translated, it gives CASSSQGAANVLTF.

This clone has just a few counts. The gene calls are TRBV28 and TRBJ1-3, with a tentative D call TRBD1 (6 bases). The ends were cut back, 5 bases at V and 1 base at J, with 12 bases in the middle. This CDR3 contains 15 residues. CDR1 and CDR2 from the germline V gene are MDHEN and SYDVKM. The CDR3 spells CASSPTGSSGNTIYF. For the CDR3, the DNA is TGTGCCAGCAGTCCCACAGGGTCGTCTGGAAACACCATATATTTT.

This chain uses TRBV7-9 with TRBJ2-1; possible D gene TRBD1, 6 bases. Deletions cut 6 bases from V and 0 bases from J, with 9 bases between. Germline V gives CDR1 SEHNR, CDR2 FQNEAQ (reference sequence). CDR3 length: 14 amino acids. The CDR3 here is CASRRQDSYNEQFF. Here the CDR3 DNA reads TGTGCCAGCAGGAGACAGGACTCCTACAATGAGCAGTTCTTC. The whole variable domain, filled in from reference TRBV7-9 and TRBJ2-1, reads DTGVSQNPRHKITKRGQNVTFRCDPISEHNRLYWYRQTLGQGPEFLTYFQNEAQLEKSRLLSDRFSAERPKGSFSTLEIQRTEQGDSAMYLCASRRQDSYNEQFFGPGTRLTVL.

This chain links TRBV5-1 with TRBJ2-3; 8 bases match TRBD2. V dropped 7 bases and J dropped 2; count of bases not matched to a gene: 6. Per germline, CDR1 SGHRS and CDR2 YFSETQ. The CDR3 extends over 14 amino acids. The CDR3 DNA is TGCGCCAGCTGCACTAGCGGACTCACAGATACGCAGTATTTT. It is translated as CASCTSGLTDTQYF.

The J gene is TRBJ2-7, the V gene TRBV4-3; a possible D gene is TRBD1 (6 bases). Looked up from germline, CDR1 is LGHNA and CDR2 is YSLEER. V was shortened by 2 bases and J by 8 bases, with 25 bases between the two germline ends. CDR3 length: 17 amino acids. In nucleotides, the CDR3 is TGCGCCAGCAGCCAAAGACAGGCGGCTGGCCGGCTGGGTAAGCAGTACTTC. It yields the protein CASSQRQAAGRLGKQYF.

This chain uses TRBV7-2 with TRBJ2-2; possibly TRBD1 for D (5 bases). V dropped 6 bases and J dropped 0 bases, with 11 bases sitting between them. CDR3 length: 15 amino acids. The germline CDR1 and CDR2 sequences are SGHTA and FQGNSA. The CDR3 DNA follows: TGTGCCAGCAGTTCTACAGGCGCGAACACCGGGGAGCTGTTTTTT. It codes for CASSSTGANTGELFF.

J is TRBJ2-1 and V is TRBV28; 10 bases map to TRBD2. CDR3 length: 14 residues. J gave up 8 bases and V 6 bases, and 7 bases lay outside the gene matches. Germline assignment: CDR1 MDHEN and CDR2 SYDVKM. The CDR3 loop reads CASRLAGGFDEQFF. In DNA, the CDR3 is TGTGCCAGCAGGTTAGCGGGGGGTTTCGATGAGCAGTTCTTC. Looking up the rest from reference TRBV28 and TRBJ2-1 gives the full variable domain: DVKVTQSSRYLVKRTGEKVFLECVQDMDHENMFWYRQDPGLGLRLIYFSYDVKMKEKGDIPEGYSVSREKKERFSLILESASTNQTSMYLCASRLAGGFDEQFFGPGTRLTVL.

A remark on this clone: The germline gene is not matched at one end of the junction; a read error may be the cause. V and J are TRBV7-7 and TRBJ2-1; D remains ambiguous. The germline gives CDR1 SSHAT, CDR2 FNYEAQ (reference sequence). CDR3 length: 12 residues. CDR3 DNA sequence: TGTGCTAGCAGCGACCAGAGAGGTGAGCAGTTCTTC. Its translation is CASSDQRGEQFF.

This clone was found a few times. The chain carries TRBV5-5 and TRBJ2-3; 8 nucleotides match TRBD2. The CDR3 is 15 amino acids. Germline CDR1 SGHKS, CDR2 YYEKEE (reference sequence). Unmatched junction bases numbered 8, after V lost 4 bases and J lost 4 bases. In DNA, the CDR3 is TGTGCCAGCAGCACTGGGGCGCGGGGGGCAGATACGCAGTATTTT. Its translation: CASSTGARGADTQYF.

The chain uses TRBV7-8 and TRBJ1-5, with TRBD1 as a possible D gene (6 bases). This CDR3 has 17 residues. V dropped 4 bases and J dropped 0 bases, with 16 bases sitting between them. Looked up from germline, CDR1 is SGHVS and CDR2 is FQNEAQ. CDR3 DNA sequence: TGTGCCAGCAGCTCAGCGACAGGCGAATATAGCAATCAGCCCCAGCATTTT. Encoded protein: CASSSATGEYSNQPQHF. The variable domain in full, completed from reference TRBV7-8 and TRBJ1-5, reads GAGVSQSPRYKVAKRGQDVALRCDPISGHVSLFWYQQALGQGPEFLTYFQNEAQLDKSGLPSDRFFAERPEGSVSTLKIQRTQQEDSAVYLCASSSATGEYSNQPQHFGDGTRLSIL.

The V and J genes are TRBV5-1 and TRBJ2-3, with D unresolved. The V gene lost 3 bases and the J gene lost 6 bases, with 17 bases spanning the gap. The V gene's germline CDR1 is SGHRS and CDR2 YFSETQ. CDR3 size: 15 residues. CDR3 in amino acids: CASSSTDSPWDTQYF. The CDR3 DNA reads as TGCGCCAGCAGCTCTACTGACTCTCCCTGGGATACGCAGTATTTT.

This rearrangement joins TRBV20-1 to TRBJ2-7; 7 nucleotides match TRBD2. Unmatched junction bases numbered 8, after V lost 3 bases and J lost 6 bases. CDR1 and CDR2 (germline): DFQATT, SNEGSKA (reference sequence). The CDR3 is 13 residues long. The CDR3 sequence: CSASYLTSAEQYF. CDR3 nucleotide sequence: TGCAGTGCTAGTTACTTAACTAGCGCCGAGCAGTACTTC.

This clone was detected a few times. This chain links TRBV21-1 with TRBJ1-2; the table gives TRBD1 as D, unverified against the DNA. TRBV21-1 is a pseudogene segment. The CDR3 runs to 16 residues. The CDR3 loop reads CASSPRSDRAFYGYTF. The CDR3 nucleotides are TGTGCCAGCAGCCCCCGTTCGGACAGGGCTTTCTATGGCTACACCTTC.

This chain uses TRBV2 with TRBJ1-5; a possible D gene is TRBD1 (6 bases). From germline, CDR1 is SNHLY and CDR2 FYNNEI. The CDR3 spans 17 residues. V was shortened by 4 bases and J by 4 bases, with 20 bases between the two germline ends. The CDR3 DNA reads TGTGCCAGCAGTGGTAACCGAGGGCCGCAGGGGAATCAGCCCCAGCATTTT. Encoded protein: CASSGNRGPQGNQPQHF.

The chain has TRBV11-3 and TRBJ2-3; TRBD1 matches at 10 bases. The V gene end was trimmed by 5 bases and the J gene end by 1 base; junction bases not matched to a gene: 3. Germline-derived CDR1 and CDR2 are SGHNT and YENEEA. The CDR3 is 15 amino acids. The CDR3 protein is CASSPGTGGTDTQYF. Written as DNA, the CDR3 is TGTGCCAGCAGCCCGGGGACAGGGGGCACAGATACGCAGTATTTT.

The chain joins TRBV19 to TRBJ2-5; TRBD1 matches at 7 bases. Germline CDR1 reads LNHDA; CDR2 reads SQIVND (reference sequence). V trimming: 4 bases; J trimming: 2 bases; junction bases outside the gene matches: 13. This CDR3 comprises 17 residues. CDR3 coding DNA: TGTGCCAGTAGTAGCCAGGGGCGACAGGGATGGCAAGAGACCCAGTACTTC. This encodes CASSSQGRQGWQETQYF.

The rearrangement links TRBV5-8 to TRBJ2-7; 11 bases are shared with TRBD2. There are 15 residues in the CDR3. Trimming removed 4 bases from V and 1 base from J; junction bases left unmatched: 4. Germline V lookup: CDR1 SGHTS, CDR2 YDEGEE. Here the CDR3 DNA reads TGTGCCAGCAGCCGTGGACTAGCGGGTTCCTACGAGCAGTACTTC. Encoded protein: CASSRGLAGSYEQYF.

The chain combines TRBV28 with TRBJ2-3; D might be TRBD1 (6 bases). V was shortened by 5 bases and J by 4 bases, with 10 bases between the two germline ends. The CDR3 contains 13 residues. CDR1 MDHEN and CDR2 SYDVKM come from the germline V gene. Written as DNA, the CDR3 is TGTGCCAGCAGTCCACAGGGATCAGATACGCAGTATTTT. Amino acids: CASSPQGSDTQYF.

The chain has TRBV18 and TRBJ2-7; 10 bases agree with TRBD1. The trim removed 3 bases at V and 5 bases at J, leaving 13 bases unmatched. Germline CDR1 reads KGHSH; CDR2 reads LQKENI. The CDR3 loop spans 17 amino acids. The CDR3 sequence: CASSPSTPGTGVNEQYF. For the CDR3, the DNA is TGTGCCAGCTCACCCTCTACCCCCGGGACAGGGGTAAACGAGCAGTACTTC.

The V and J genes are TRBV5-6 and TRBJ2-4; 10 bases match TRBD1. The ends lost 3 bases at V and 8 bases at J; junction bases unmatched: 5. The CDR3 has 14 amino acids. CDR1 is SGHDT, CDR2 YYEEEE, per germline. Here the CDR3 DNA reads TGTGCCAGCAGCTCCGGGACAGGGGTAGACATTCAGTACTTC. Translated: CASSSGTGVDIQYF. The entire variable domain, with the rest obtained from reference TRBV5-6 and TRBJ2-4, is as follows: DAGVTQSPTHLIKTRGQQVTLRCSPKSGHDTVSWYQQALGQGPQFIFQYYEEEERQRGNFPDRFSGHQFPNYSSELNVNALLLGDSALYLCASSSGTGVDIQYFGAGTRLSVL.

This rearrangement joins TRBV5-1 to TRBJ2-2; the match to TRBD2 covers 15 bases. The CDR3 runs 18 residues. Trimming took 4 bases from V and 4 from J; bases not matched to a gene: 8. Per germline, CDR1 SGHRS and CDR2 YFSETQ. The CDR3 sequence: CASSPGTSGRRGTGELFF. CDR3 DNA: TGCGCCAGCAGCCCGGGGACTAGCGGGAGGCGGGGCACCGGGGAGCTGTTTTTT.

The J gene is TRBJ2-3, the V gene TRBV5-1; 7 nucleotides agree with TRBD2. The germline CDR1 and CDR2 sequences are SGHRS and YFSETQ. V shed 1 base and J 6 bases; nucleotides not matched to a gene: 8. This CDR3 has 15 amino acids. CDR3 protein: CASSLLNGRTDTQYF. The CDR3 DNA follows: TGCGCCAGCAGCTTGCTGAACGGGAGGACGGATACGCAGTATTTT.

The chain combines TRBV27 with TRBJ2-7, with 9 nucleotides matching TRBD1. Germline CDR1 and CDR2: MNHEY and SMNVEV (reference sequence). V dropped 6 bases and J dropped 3; count of bases not matched to a gene: 9. CDR3 length: 15 residues. As DNA, the CDR3 is TGTGCCAGCAGCCTTTCCGGGACAGGGTACTACGAGCAGTACTTC. Amino acid sequence: CASSLSGTGYYEQYF.